This T cell receptor beta chain was profiled in a study of response to subunit inactivated influenza vaccine. Germline V gives CDR1 LGHNA, CDR2 YSLEER. This CDR3 region has 16 residues. V shed 4 bases and J 3 bases; nucleotides not matched to a gene: 9. The table lists this clonotype with a few counts. Using its own MiXCR run on the RT-PCR reads, TCRdb lists one record per CDR3 protein. Here the sample spans about 650,000 distinct CDR3 sequences, around a sixth being singletons. The chain uses TRBV4-3 and TRBJ2-3; 8 bases fit TRBD2. This TCR derives from a man in his forties or fifties who received an inactivated influenza vaccine. The material sequenced was PBMCs from blood, taken roughly 12 days after vaccination. CDR3 DNA: TGCGCCAGCAGCCTCGGGACGGGGGGGCCAACAGATACGCAGTATTTT. Its protein product is CASSLGTGGPTDTQYF.